The 11 T cell receptor beta chains below were found in one sample sequenced in a study of blood T cell repertoires in COVID-19 (TCRdb year 2020). The receptor library was made with the immunoSEQ multiplex PCR assay. TCRdb mirrors the immuneACCESS table, restricted to in-frame sequences. Some clones are absent from its copies; in checked studies, under half trace to an unresolved V gene, and the reason for the others is unknown. For this sample there are 120,000 or so clones; approximately 87% appear just once. 7.6% of the sample lies in the top ten. Sequenced input: peripheral blood. All receptors come from a man aged 50 or older with acute or convalescent COVID-19.

The rearrangement uses TRBV11-3 and TRBJ1-3, with 9 bases identical to TRBD1. V trimming: 5 bases; J trimming: 1 base; junction bases outside the gene matches: 9. CDR1 and CDR2 (germline): SGHNT, YENEEA. This CDR3 has 17 amino acids. The CDR3 sequence is CASSVSRGQGSGNTIYF. Written as DNA, the CDR3 is TGTGCCAGCAGCGTCTCGCGGGGACAGGGTTCTGGAAACACCATATATTTT.

The genes are TRBV6-5 and TRBJ2-2; 9 bases align to TRBD1. J gave up 0 bases and V 5 bases, and 1 base lay outside the gene matches. The CDR3 contains 15 residues. Germline-derived CDR1 and CDR2 are MNHEY and SVGAGI. The CDR3 reads CASSRDRANTGELFF. The CDR3 DNA is TGTGCCAGCAGTAGGGACAGGGCGAACACCGGGGAGCTGTTTTTT.

The chain employs TRBV30 and TRBJ2-3; D gene unclear. Trimming shortened V by 0 bases and J by 6 bases, and 4 bases separated the two germline ends. This CDR3 contains 11 residues. Looked up from germline, CDR1 is GTSNPN and CDR2 is SVGIG (reference sequence). The CDR3 loop is CAWSVLDTQYF. The CDR3 nucleotides read TGTGCCTGGAGTGTACTTGATACGCAGTATTTT.

The J gene is TRBJ2-2, the V gene TRBV5-1; 9 nucleotides agree with TRBD1. Losses at the gene ends were 4 bases for V and 0 bases for J; bases not matched to a gene: 4. This CDR3 has 16 amino acids. The germline V gene encodes CDR1 SGHRS and CDR2 YFSETQ. CDR3 DNA: TGCGCCAGCAGCGTAAGACAGGGGGCGAACACCGGGGAGCTGTTTTTT. Translated, it gives CASSVRQGANTGELFF.

The rearrangement joins TRBV6-5 to TRBJ2-1; D is ambiguous. Deletions cut 9 bases from V and 6 bases from J, with 9 bases between. The length of the CDR3 is 11 residues. Germline CDR1 MNHEY, CDR2 SVGAGI. The DNA of the CDR3 is TGTGCCAGTGGTAGTTTCAATGAGCAGTTCTTC. This translates into CASGSFNEQFF.

The chain recombines TRBV30 with TRBJ2-1, with 8 bases that match TRBD2. Unmatched junction bases numbered 6, after V lost 3 bases and J lost 8 bases. This CDR3 comprises 13 residues. Looked up from germline, CDR1 is GTSNPN and CDR2 is SVGIG (reference sequence). The CDR3 protein is CAWSGRGGHEQFF. The CDR3 region has the DNA TGTGCCTGGAGCGGGAGGGGGGGCCATGAGCAGTTCTTC.

The rearrangement joins TRBV5-6 to TRBJ2-5; TRBD2 aligns across 11 bases. The ends lost 3 bases at V and 2 bases at J; junction bases unmatched: 3. CDR3 length: 15 amino acids. The germline V gene encodes CDR1 SGHDT and CDR2 YYEEEE. The CDR3 loop is CASSYGTSGQETQYF. DNA for the CDR3: TGTGCCAGCAGCTACGGGACTAGCGGACAAGAGACCCAGTACTTC.

V and J are TRBV5-1 and TRBJ1-5; tentatively, D is TRBD1 (5 bases). V shed 0 bases and J shed 6 bases, with 7 bases lying between them. CDR1 and CDR2 (germline): SGHRS, YFSETQ. CDR3 length equals 13 residues. The CDR3 spells CASSLEGSQPQHF. CDR3 in DNA: TGCGCCAGCAGCTTGGAGGGGTCTCAGCCCCAGCATTTT.

The sample holds one count of this clone. The chain recombines TRBV29-1 with TRBJ1-2; D is possibly TRBD1 (6 bases). The CDR3 has 13 residues. Germline assignment: CDR1 SQVTM and CDR2 ANQGSEA. Trimming stripped 4 bases from V and 0 bases from J, with 9 bases between. This CDR3 reads CSVGGGSNYGYTF. The CDR3 DNA sequence: TGCAGCGTTGGTGGGGGCTCTAACTATGGCTACACCTTC.

V and J are TRBV28 and TRBJ1-1; TRBD1 agrees at 9 bases. Germline V gives CDR1 MDHEN, CDR2 SYDVKM. The CDR3 loop spans 16 amino acids. With 1 base clipped from V and 1 base from J, the junction kept 4 bases outside the gene matches. This CDR3 reads CASSLYPGQGNTEAFF. Written as DNA, the CDR3 is TGTGCCAGCAGTTTATACCCGGGACAGGGGAACACTGAAGCTTTCTTT.

V gene TRBV4-3 combines with J gene TRBJ1-4; 10 nucleotides line up with TRBD1. The CDR3 totals 15 residues. Trimming cost V 4 bases and J 7 bases; bases outside gene matches: 6. Per germline, CDR1 LGHNA and CDR2 YSLEER. The CDR3 DNA reads TGCGCCAGCAGCCTCTCCGGGACAGGGGCTGAAAAACTGTTTTTT. This translates into CASSLSGTGAEKLFF.